This TCR beta chain originates from a study of blood T cell repertoires in COVID-19. Study background: COVID-19 samples collected from the United States, Italy and Spain covered acute and convalescent phases. Nucleic acid was either cDNA or gDNA, and it came from T cells, B-cell-depleted T cells, or PBMCs.

As originally analysed: Amplification from reference gene primers served as the basis for estimated nucleated cell counts. Profiled with immunoSEQ multiplex PCR; TCRdb holds only in-frame clones, not every one. Clone size and the V and J calls come from that table; the DNA yielded D and trimming. The profile shows roughly 34,000 clones, roughly nine tenths of them singletons. This TCR came from a human donor with active COVID-19. The donor label of this sample is uncertain. Material: peripheral blood.

This CDR3 reads CASSPGQGRADTQYF. The CDR3 DNA sequence: TGTGCCAGCAGCCCCGGACAGGGCCGCGCAGATACGCAGTATTTT. This chain connects TRBV7-3 to TRBJ2-3, with 8 bases fitting TRBD1. J gave up 4 bases and V 5 bases, and 8 bases lay outside the gene matches. CDR1 and CDR2 (germline): SGHTA, FQGTGA. There are 15 residues in the CDR3.